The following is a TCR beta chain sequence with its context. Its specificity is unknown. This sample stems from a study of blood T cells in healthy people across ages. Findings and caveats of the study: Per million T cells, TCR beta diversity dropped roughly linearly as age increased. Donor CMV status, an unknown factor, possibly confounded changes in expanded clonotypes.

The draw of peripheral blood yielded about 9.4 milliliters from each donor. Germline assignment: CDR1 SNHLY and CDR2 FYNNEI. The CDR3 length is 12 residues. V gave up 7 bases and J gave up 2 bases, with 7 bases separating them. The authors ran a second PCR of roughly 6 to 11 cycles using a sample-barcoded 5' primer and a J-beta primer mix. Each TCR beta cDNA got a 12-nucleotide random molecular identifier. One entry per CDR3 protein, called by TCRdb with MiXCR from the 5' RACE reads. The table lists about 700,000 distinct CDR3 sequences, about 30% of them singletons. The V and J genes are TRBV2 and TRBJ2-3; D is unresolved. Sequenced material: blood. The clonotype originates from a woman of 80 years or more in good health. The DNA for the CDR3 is TGTGCCAGCACGGCACACACAGATACGCAGTATTTT. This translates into CASTAHTDTQYF.